The rows below give T cell receptor beta chains drawn from one sample of a study of molecular identifiers for immune sequencing clone quantification. TCRdb processed the PCR reads anew with MiXCR; each CDR3 protein has one entry. This table has roughly 320,000 distinct CDR3 sequences, 24% appearing once. What was sequenced was naive CD8+ T cells from blood, with Jurkat cell RNA spiked in. The receptors originated from a human donor in good health. Some libraries in this study had Jurkat cell RNA spiked in. Both conserved end residues are trimmed from each CDR3. The D gene is left open where the match is weak.

>TRBJ2-1|13|TRBV12-3/TRBV12-4|NA
ASSLAIDSTGEQF
>TRBJ2-1|11|TRBV12-3/TRBV12-4|NA
ASSSPAGNEQF
>TRBJ2-3|13|TRBV19|NA
ASSIEYRSTDTQY
>TRBJ1-5|13|TRBV4-1|NA
ASSQVIRADQPQH
>TRBJ2-7|12|TRBV6-5|NA
ASSPRRGSYEQY
>TRBJ2-2|12|TRBV4-1|NA
ASSQALSTGELF
>TRBJ2-7|15|TRBV28|TRBD2
ASSSPSGTRGPYEQY
>TRBJ2-5|14|TRBV4-3|TRBD1
ASSQAPGTGLETQY
>TRBJ1-1|16|TRBV6-6|NA
ASSLTIRETGIGTEAF
>TRBJ2-6|19|TRBV6-5|NA
ASSYLAGTVLKRAGANVLT
>TRBJ2-5|10|TRBV29-1|NA
SVNRFQETQY
>TRBJ1-1|16|TRBV9|TRBD1
ASSAPPDRGWVNTEAF
>TRBJ1-1|13|TRBV12-5|NA
ASGLFGGTNTEAF
>TRBJ1-2|12|TRBV30|NA
AWGREGRGYGYT
>TRBJ2-3|14|TRBV28|TRBD1
ASRSRQGDPTDTKY
>TRBJ1-2|11|TRBV24-1|NA
ATSDYQNYGYT
>TRBJ1-5|14|TRBV2|NA
ASSEAEGRGSQPQH